One sample yielded the 10 T cell receptor beta chains listed below, sequenced in a study of T cell clonality in common variable immunodeficiency. The method was immunoSEQ multiplex PCR; TCRdb's version includes in-frame clones alone and lacks a portion of them. This record lists under 45,000 clones, none seen once only, and the top ten clones contain over 1.1%. Sequencing input: peripheral blood mononuclear cells. All receptors come from a person aged 18 to 70 in good health.

This clone showed up many times. With the read ending 3 residues before the CDR3 end, the germline J gene is used to fill in that end. This chain joins TRBV7-8 and TRBJ2-1; TRBD2 agrees at 12 bases. With 5 bases clipped from V and 6 bases from J, the junction kept 8 bases outside the gene matches. This CDR3 has 16 residues. Germline V CDR1 and CDR2: SGHVS, FQNEAQ. CDR3 sequence: CASSDRTSGIGNEQFF. CDR3 DNA (partial): TGTGCCAGCAGCGACCGGACTAGCGGGATTGGCAATGAG.

A note on this clone: The read comes to an end 3 residues before the CDR3 does, leaving the germline J gene to fill in the end. The chain is built from TRBV2 and TRBJ1-5, with 8 positions matching TRBD1. The J segment lost 6 bases and the V segment lost 2 bases, leaving 3 bases of the junction unmatched. CDR3 length equals 14 residues. From germline, CDR1 is SNHLY and CDR2 FYNNEI. CDR3 bases read: TGTGCCAGCAGTGAAAGGACAGGGACTCAGCCC. This translates into CASSERTGTQP. The complete CDR3 reads CASSERTGTQPQHF.

This clone was recorded at least ten times. This CDR3 is CASSEVRPGVGQPQHF. The covered CDR3 bases are TGTGCCAGCAGTGAAGTAAGGCCCGGGGTAGGGCAGCCC. The chain carries TRBV6-1 and TRBJ1-5; D is uncertain. The DNA ends 3 residues before the CDR3 does, and the rest of the CDR3 is filled in from the germline J gene. Germline V gene sequence: CDR1 MNHNS, CDR2 SASEGT. The CDR3 spans 16 residues. V was pared by 1 base and J by 7 bases, with 17 bases between.

In this sample, this clone turned up many times. The sequenced fragment ends 3 residues before the CDR3 boundary, so the rest is inferred from the germline J gene. The V call is TRBV19, the J call TRBJ2-6; D is perhaps TRBD1 (5 bases). Germline CDR1 is LNHDA and CDR2 is SQIVND (reference sequence). This CDR3 region has 15 residues. Trimming took off 5 bases at V and 4 bases at J, with 12 bases between the two ends. Partial CDR3 DNA: TGTGCCAGTAGTGTTACAGGTACCGGGGCCAACGTC. It is translated as CASSVTGTGANV. The whole CDR3 is CASSVTGTGANVLTF.

This clone was seen at least ten times. Read sequence stops 3 residues before the CDR3 end, and the germline J gene provides the missing end. This chain links TRBV5-6 with TRBJ1-2; unclear D gene. Deletions cut 0 bases from V and 1 base from J, with 7 bases between. Germline assignment: CDR1 SGHDT and CDR2 YYEEEE. The CDR3 is 14 residues long. The DNA read from the CDR3 is TGTGCCAGCAGCTTGGCCTCAGTTAACTATGGC. Its protein is CASSLASVNYG. The entire CDR3 sequence reads CASSLASVNYGYTF. Full variable domain (outside the CDR3, taken from reference TRBV5-6 and TRBJ1-2): DAGVTQSPTHLIKTRGQQVTLRCSPKSGHDTVSWYQQALGQGPQFIFQYYEEEERQRGNFPDRFSGHQFPNYSSELNVNALLLGDSALYLCASSLASVNYGYTFGSGTRLTVV.

This clone was seen repeatedly, ten times or more. The CDR3 end is not reached by the read, which stops 3 residues before it; the germline J gene fills it in. The rearrangement joins TRBV5-1 to TRBJ1-1; D perhaps matches TRBD1 (5 bases). V was clipped by 4 bases and J by 5 bases, with 15 bases between them. Per the germline V gene, CDR1 is SGHRS and CDR2 is YFSETQ. The CDR3 spans 14 residues. Partial CDR3 DNA: TGCGCCAGCAGCGGAGATGGGGGGGGAACTGAA. Translating it yields CASSGDGGGTE. The CDR3 in its entirety is CASSGDGGGTEAFF.

This clone was observed a handful of times. Sequencing ends 3 residues short of the CDR3 end; the germline J gene provides the rest. The chain joins TRBV19 to TRBJ1-1, with D possibly matching TRBD1 (5 bases). The CDR3 runs to 15 residues. Between the trimmed V and J ends, which lost 5 bases and 4 bases, there was a span of 17 bases. Germline CDR1 is LNHDA and CDR2 is SQIVND (reference sequence). CDR3 DNA, as far as it was read: TGTGCCAGTAGTCCGCCTGGGGCAAGGGGCACTGAA. This gives the protein CASSPPGARGTE. The entire CDR3 protein is CASSPPGARGTEAFF.

This clone showed up many times. Here the CDR3 reads CASRQDEWKPQHF. CDR3 bases read: TGTGCCAGTAGACAGGACGAGTGGAAGCCC. This chain links TRBV19 with TRBJ1-5; D possibly corresponds to TRBD1 (5 bases). Read sequence stops 3 residues before the CDR3 end, and the germline J gene provides the missing end. Germline lookup yields CDR1 LNHDA and CDR2 SQIVND (reference sequence). CDR3 length equals 13 residues. Between the trimmed V and J ends, which lost 6 bases and 8 bases, there was a span of 14 bases.

This clone was counted between two and nine times. Sequencing ends 3 residues short of the CDR3 end; the germline J gene provides the rest. The chain has TRBV19 and TRBJ2-3, with D hard to call. The CDR3 sequence is 13 residues long. Germline V gene lookup returns CDR1 LNHDA and CDR2 SQIVND (reference sequence). Partial CDR3 DNA: TGTGCCAGTAGCTTTACAGCTCAGGAGACG. Its protein is CASSFTAQET. The full CDR3 is CASSFTAQETQYF.

This clone occurred many times. The read finishes 3 residues shy of the CDR3 end, and the germline J gene is used to complete it. This chain connects TRBV9 to TRBJ2-7; 14 positions match TRBD2. CDR3 length: 16 amino acids. Germline CDR1 is SGDLS and CDR2 is YYNGEE. With V trimmed by 4 bases and J by 4 bases, 7 bases remained unmatched. CDR3 DNA, as far as it was read: TGTGCCAGCAGCCCGACCGGGACTAGCGGGAGTTACGAG. This encodes CASSPTGTSGSYE. The complete CDR3 sequence is CASSPTGTSGSYEQYF.